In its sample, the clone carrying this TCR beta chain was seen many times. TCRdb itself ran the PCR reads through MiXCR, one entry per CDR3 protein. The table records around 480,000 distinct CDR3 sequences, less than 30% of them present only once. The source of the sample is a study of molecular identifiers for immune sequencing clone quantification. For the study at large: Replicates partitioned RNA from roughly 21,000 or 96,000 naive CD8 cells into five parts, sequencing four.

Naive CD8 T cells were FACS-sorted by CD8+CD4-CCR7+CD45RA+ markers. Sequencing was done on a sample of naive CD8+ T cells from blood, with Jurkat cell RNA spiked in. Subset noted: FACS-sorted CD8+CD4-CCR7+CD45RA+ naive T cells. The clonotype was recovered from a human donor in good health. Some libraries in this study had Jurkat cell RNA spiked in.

The DNA for the CDR3 is TGCGCCAGCACTAAGGGGTCTCGGTCCACTGAAGCTTTCTTT. This gives the protein CASTKGSRSTEAFF. The chain combines TRBV5-1 with TRBJ1-1, with D perhaps TRBD1 (5 bases). The ends were cut back, 6 bases at V and 4 bases at J, with 16 bases in the middle. This CDR3 is built from 14 residues. The germline V gene encodes CDR1 SGHRS and CDR2 YFSETQ.